These 30 T cell receptor beta chains came from one sample sequenced in a study of shared clonotypes between healthy human individuals. Profiled with immunoSEQ multiplex PCR; TCRdb holds only in-frame clones, not every one. There are 1,400,000 or so clones in the sample; approximately 98.5% occur only once, and approximately 0.4% lies in the top ten. Sequenced sample: naive CD4+ T cells sorted from blood. Specified subset: CD45RA+ positively selected. The receptor set was obtained from a man aged 25-40 years in good health.

V gene TRBV29-1 combines with J gene TRBJ2-7, with D perhaps being TRBD1 or TRBD2 (5 bases each). Per the germline V gene, CDR1 is SQVTM and CDR2 is ANQGSEA. Trimming took 5 bases from V and 4 from J, leaving 15 bases between them. The CDR3 runs to 13 residues. The CDR3, as DNA: TGCAGCGTTCGTCCGGGACCAGAATACGAGCAGTACTTC. Its protein product is CSVRPGPEYEQYF.

This chain uses TRBV7-3 with TRBJ2-7; D not resolved. This CDR3 region has 13 residues. The V and J ends lost 5 bases and 6 bases respectively, with 14 bases between them. CDR1 is SGHTA and CDR2 is FQGTGA in the germline V gene. The CDR3 protein is CASSLAKPSEQYF. CDR3 nucleotide sequence: TGTGCCAGCAGCCTGGCAAAACCTTCCGAGCAGTACTTC.

This chain links TRBV7-9 with TRBJ1-5; possible D gene TRBD1, 5 bases. Per germline, CDR1 SEHNR and CDR2 FQNEAQ (reference sequence). The V end was cut by 3 bases, the J end by 16 bases, with 28 bases between. The CDR3 is 16 residues long. The CDR3 DNA reads TGTGCCAGCAGCTTTTGGGAAGGGAGACAGTCGCCCGTCCTACATTTT. Its protein is CASSFWEGRQSPVLHF. The whole variable domain, remainder taken from reference TRBV7-9 and TRBJ1-5, is DTGVSQNPRHKITKRGQNVTFRCDPISEHNRLYWYRQTLGQGPEFLTYFQNEAQLEKSRLLSDRFSAERPKGSFSTLEIQRTEQGDSAMYLCASSFWEGRQSPVLHFGDGTRLSIL.

The chain recombines TRBV7-9 with TRBJ2-1; 15 bases line up with TRBD2. Germline trimming cut 5 bases from V and 7 bases from J; bases unmatched to any gene: 12. Germline CDR1 reads SEHNR; CDR2 reads FQNEAQ (reference sequence). This CDR3 comprises 18 residues. The CDR3 region has the DNA TGTGCCAGCAGCCGCTGGACTAGCGGGAGGGTCAGAAAGAATGAGCAGTTCTTC. It codes for CASSRWTSGRVRKNEQFF.

This chain connects TRBV27 to TRBJ1-5; the D gene is possibly TRBD1 (5 bases). V was clipped by 5 bases and J by 1 base, with 15 bases between them. The CDR3 is 16 residues long. Per germline, CDR1 MNHEY and CDR2 SMNVEV (reference sequence). The DNA of the CDR3 is TGTGCCAGCAGTCCAGGGCAGGGTAGCAGCAATCAGCCCCAGCATTTT. As protein: CASSPGQGSSNQPQHF.

The chain has TRBV30 and TRBJ2-3, with 7 bases that match TRBD2. CDR3 length: 17 residues. The ends lost 2 bases at V and 2 bases at J; junction bases unmatched: 13. Germline CDR1 GTSNPN, CDR2 SVGIG (reference sequence). The CDR3 sequence is CAWSPPPGRENTDTQYF. The CDR3 region has the DNA TGTGCCTGGAGTCCCCCCCCCGGGCGGGAGAACACAGATACGCAGTATTTT.

This sequence joins TRBV5-1 and TRBJ2-1; 10 bases line up with TRBD2. V lost 1 base, J lost 7 bases, and 5 bases stayed unmatched. Per germline, CDR1 SGHRS and CDR2 YFSETQ. The CDR3 has 15 amino acids. The CDR3 DNA reads as TGCGCCAGCAGCTTGCGGCCTAGCGGGAGAAATGAGCAGTTCTTC. Its translation: CASSLRPSGRNEQFF.

The chain has TRBV27 and TRBJ1-2; D is perhaps TRBD1 (5 bases). The germline gives CDR1 MNHEY, CDR2 SMNVEV (reference sequence). The V gene lost 1 base and the J gene lost 5 bases, with 17 bases spanning the gap. This CDR3 has 16 amino acids. The CDR3 loop reads CASSLLKGLSRYGYTF. DNA for the CDR3: TGTGCCAGCAGTTTATTAAAGGGACTCAGTAGGTATGGCTACACCTTC.

The chain uses TRBV19 and TRBJ1-3, with D hard to call. The CDR3 contains 16 residues. V dropped 6 bases and J dropped 0 bases, with 15 bases sitting between them. Germline V gene lookup returns CDR1 LNHDA and CDR2 SQIVND (reference sequence). CDR3 in amino acids: CASSPPDGSSGNTIYF. The DNA of the CDR3 is TGTGCCAGTAGCCCCCCGGACGGGAGCTCTGGAAACACCATATATTTT.

With respect to this clone: This same CDR3 is encoded by further DNA sequences in the sample. The chain recombines TRBV28 with TRBJ1-1, with a possible D match to TRBD1 (6 bases). CDR1 and CDR2 from the germline V gene are MDHEN and SYDVKM. V was clipped by 6 bases and J by 0 bases, with 8 bases between them. The CDR3 is 13 residues long. CDR3 nucleotide sequence: TGTGCCAGCAGCCGGGGGCTGAACACTGAAGCTTTCTTT. Its protein product is CASSRGLNTEAFF.

The CDR3 coding sequence is TGCGCCAGCAGAAGAGGGCAGAACGCCTACGAGCAGTACTTC. Its translation: CASRRGQNAYEQYF. This chain joins TRBV10-2 and TRBJ2-7; the D gene is possibly TRBD2 (5 bases). The CDR3 contains 14 residues. V gave up 6 bases and J gave up 2 bases, with 14 bases separating them. Germline V lookup: CDR1 WSHSY, CDR2 SAAADI.

This chain links TRBV14 with TRBJ2-1, with 7 bases fitting TRBD1. In germline, CDR1 is SGHDN, CDR2 FVKESK. This CDR3 has 13 amino acids. The trim removed 7 bases at V and 4 bases at J, leaving 4 bases unmatched. CDR3 protein: CASNRDSYNEQFF. As DNA, the CDR3 is TGTGCCAGCAACCGGGACAGTTACAATGAGCAGTTCTTC.

This clone was found once. The V call is TRBV11-2, the J call TRBJ2-3; 7 nucleotides align to TRBD1. J was trimmed by 0 bases and V by 3 bases; bases with no gene match: 6. Per germline, CDR1 SGHAT and CDR2 FQNNGV. The CDR3 length is 16 residues. The CDR3 protein is CASSLFGTVSTDTQYF. The DNA for the CDR3 is TGTGCCAGCAGCTTGTTTGGGACAGTGAGCACAGATACGCAGTATTTT.

The V gene is TRBV11-2, the J gene TRBJ2-7, with no clear D. CDR1 is SGHAT, CDR2 FQNNGV, per germline. The V gene lost 5 bases and the J gene lost 4 bases, with 15 bases spanning the gap. CDR3 length equals 14 residues. The DNA for the CDR3 is TGTGCCAGCAGCCCATCGAGGAGAGTTTACGAGCAGTACTTC. It yields the protein CASSPSRRVYEQYF.

This sequence joins TRBV6-1 and TRBJ1-3, with D hard to call. CDR3 size: 14 residues. Trimming took off 5 bases at V and 0 bases at J, with 8 bases between the two ends. Germline-derived CDR1 and CDR2 are MNHNS and SASEGT. This CDR3 is CASSLHPSGNTIYF. DNA for the CDR3: TGTGCCAGCAGTCTACACCCCTCTGGAAACACCATATATTTT.

V is TRBV5-1 and J is TRBJ2-1; 8 bases line up with TRBD2. V shed 4 bases and J 15 bases; nucleotides not matched to a gene: 18. The CDR3 runs 15 residues. Germline CDR1 and CDR2: SGHRS and YFSETQ. The CDR3 nucleotides are TGCGCCAGCAGCGCGGGGACTAGTTTAGTTCACCCCCGGTTCTTC. It yields the protein CASSAGTSLVHPRFF.

The chain recombines TRBV15 with TRBJ1-1, with a tentative D call TRBD1 (5 bases). This CDR3 region has 15 residues. Per germline, CDR1 LNHNV and CDR2 YYDKDF (reference sequence). The V end lost 1 base, the J end lost 1 base, and 10 bases lay between the germline ends. CDR3 amino acids: CATSRAGGSNTEAFF. The CDR3 region has the DNA TGTGCCACCAGCAGAGCGGGGGGATCGAACACTGAAGCTTTCTTT. Based on the CDR3 plus reference TRBV15 and TRBJ1-1, the full variable domain is DAMVIQNPRYQVTQFGKPVTLSCSQTLNHNVMYWYQQKSSQAPKLLFHYYDKDFNNEADTPDNFQSRRPNTSFCFLDIRSPGLGDTAMYLCATSRAGGSNTEAFFGQGTRLTVV.

The gene calls are TRBV6-6 and TRBJ2-7, with TRBD2 identical over 12 bases. The CDR3 is 15 amino acids. The V gene end was trimmed by 4 bases and the J gene end by 1 base; junction bases not matched to a gene: 2. Germline lookup yields CDR1 MNHNY and CDR2 SVGAGI (reference sequence). The CDR3 reads CASSSGLAGSYEQYF. The CDR3 bases are TGTGCCAGCAGTTCTGGACTAGCGGGATCCTACGAGCAGTACTTC.

Of note for this clone: This sample also contains other DNA sequences that code for the same CDR3. V and J are TRBV25-1 and TRBJ2-7; a weak D match, TRBD1 (6 bases). Trimming pared 5 bases from V and 2 bases from J, leaving 10 bases between. Germline-derived CDR1 and CDR2 are MGHDK and SYGVNS. This CDR3 spans 13 amino acids. CDR3 coding DNA: TGTGCCAGCAGTAAAACAGGGACCTACGAGCAGTACTTC. As protein: CASSKTGTYEQYF.

V is TRBV7-3 and J is TRBJ2-6, with 9 bases matching TRBD1. With 1 base clipped from V and 0 bases from J, the junction kept 13 bases outside the gene matches. The CDR3 runs to 21 residues. The germline V gene encodes CDR1 SGHTA and CDR2 FQGTGA. The CDR3 bases are TGTGCCAGCAGCTTAAGGGCCCAAGGACAGGGGCGATACTCTGGGGCCAACGTCCTGACTTTC. It codes for CASSLRAQGQGRYSGANVLTF.

The rearrangement uses TRBV7-9 and TRBJ2-1; TRBD2 agrees at 12 bases. This CDR3 contains 15 residues. V shed 8 bases and J 4 bases; nucleotides not matched to a gene: 6. CDR1 SEHNR and CDR2 FQNEAQ come from the germline V gene (reference sequence). The CDR3 region is CASFRTSGTYNEQFF. DNA of the CDR3: TGTGCCAGCTTCCGGACTAGCGGGACATACAATGAGCAGTTCTTC.

The chain couples TRBV5-4 to TRBJ2-1, with D hard to call. Germline V gene data show CDR1 as SGHNT and CDR2 as YYREEE (reference sequence). V was pared by 1 base and J by 6 bases, with 14 bases between. CDR3 length: 15 residues. CDR3 region: CASSLPRMPSNEQFF. The DNA of the CDR3 is TGTGCCAGCAGCTTGCCCCGGATGCCATCCAATGAGCAGTTCTTC.

A note on this clone: Other nucleotide sequences from this sample produce the same CDR3. This chain connects TRBV28 to TRBJ1-5; a weak D match, TRBD1 (5 bases). Trimming removed 5 bases from V and 4 bases from J, with 9 bases in between. Germline lookup yields CDR1 MDHEN and CDR2 SYDVKM. The CDR3 runs 13 residues. For the CDR3, the DNA is TGTGCCAGCAGTCCCCAGGGAAATCAGCCCCAGCATTTT. Translated, it gives CASSPQGNQPQHF.

The chain has TRBV18 and TRBJ2-1; 12 bases align to TRBD2. CDR1 and CDR2 from the germline V gene are KGHSH and LQKENI. The CDR3 length is 16 residues. The V segment lost 5 bases and the J segment 4 bases; nucleotides outside the gene matches: 6. The CDR3 loop is CASSSWTSGIYNEQFF. The CDR3 DNA reads TGTGCCAGCTCATCCTGGACTAGCGGGATATACAATGAGCAGTTCTTC.

J is TRBJ1-5 and V is TRBV5-4; 8 bases match TRBD1. Germline V gives CDR1 SGHNT, CDR2 YYREEE (reference sequence). Losses at the gene ends were 0 bases for V and 11 bases for J; bases not matched to a gene: 4. The length of the CDR3 is 13 residues. As DNA, the CDR3 is TGTGCCAGCAGCTTGGCCGGGGACAGGACCCAGCATTTT. As protein: CASSLAGDRTQHF. Drawing the rest from reference TRBV5-4 and TRBJ1-5, the complete variable domain is ETGVTQSPTHLIKTRGQQVTLRCSSQSGHNTVSWYQQALGQGPQFIFQYYREEENGRGNFPPRFSGLQFPNYSSELNVNALELDDSALYLCASSLAGDRTQHFGDGTRLSIL.

The chain carries TRBV28 and TRBJ1-5; tentative D call: TRBD1 (5 bases). This CDR3 has 14 amino acids. Germline CDR1 MDHEN, CDR2 SYDVKM. V dropped 2 bases and J dropped 7 bases, with 12 bases sitting between them. CDR3 sequence: CASSLGGNGQPQHF. The CDR3 nucleotides read TGTGCCAGCAGTTTAGGGGGGAATGGGCAGCCCCAGCATTTT.

The rearrangement joins TRBV4-3 to TRBJ2-7, with TRBD2 identical over 9 bases. Looked up from germline, CDR1 is LGHNA and CDR2 is YSLEER. The CDR3 extends over 16 amino acids. Trimming took 0 bases from V and 4 from J; bases not matched to a gene: 7. The chain's CDR3 is CASSQDKIAGVYEQYF. The CDR3 nucleotides are TGCGCCAGCAGCCAAGATAAGATAGCGGGAGTGTACGAGCAGTACTTC.

J is TRBJ2-5 and V is TRBV6-5; D is tentatively TRBD1 or TRBD2 (5 bases each). Looked up from germline, CDR1 is MNHEY and CDR2 is SVGAGI. The CDR3 is 13 residues long. V was shortened by 6 bases and J by 5 bases, with 13 bases between the two germline ends. In nucleotides, the CDR3 is TGTGCCAGCAGCCCCAGGGAGACGGAGACCCAGTACTTC. Amino acids: CASSPRETETQYF.

On this clone: The same CDR3 also results from other DNA sequences found in this sample. V usage is TRBV4-1 and J usage is TRBJ2-7; 13 bases are shared with TRBD2. This CDR3 spans 15 amino acids. V shed 3 bases, J shed 2 bases, and the junction held 1 base outside the gene matches. Germline lookup yields CDR1 MGHRA and CDR2 YSYEKL. The DNA of the CDR3 is TGCGCCAGCAGCCAGGGGACTAGCGGGACCTACGAGCAGTACTTC. This translates into CASSQGTSGTYEQYF.

The genes are TRBV25-1 and TRBJ2-1; 7 bases map to TRBD2. Germline assignment: CDR1 MGHDK and CDR2 SYGVNS. There are 15 residues in the CDR3. Germline trimming cut 4 bases from V and 4 bases from J; bases unmatched to any gene: 7. The CDR3 DNA is TGTGCCAGCAGTGGAAGCCGGGGGGATTACAATGAGCAGTTCTTC. Amino acid sequence: CASSGSRGDYNEQFF.